The clone carrying this TCR beta chain was seen a handful of times. The antigen remains unidentified. Exclusion criteria comprised uncontrolled infection, other autoimmune disease, pregnancy or lactation. CDR3 length: 13 residues. Germline assignment: CDR1 MNHNS and CDR2 SASEGT. The V and J ends lost 5 bases and 5 bases respectively, with 12 bases between them. The data derive from a study of T cells in Graves' hyperthyroidism and ophthalmopathy. Overall study findings and caveats: Peripheral blood also featured most of the thyroid clonotypes expanded above 0.001.

RNA transcripts provided the source from which TCR beta CDR3 regions were amplified. The HTBI primer set served for first-round RT-PCR of the TCR CDR3. TCRdb re-called the multiplex PCR reads through MiXCR, storing one row per CDR3 protein. The sample holds 500,000 or so distinct CDR3 sequences; over 15% are singletons and the top ten take 15% to 20%. The rearrangement links TRBV6-1 to TRBJ1-1; D unresolved. Sequences were obtained from blood. The source of this sequence is a woman under 30 with Graves' ophthalmopathy. The CDR3 is CASSYLTGTEAFF. DNA of the CDR3: TGTGCCAGCAGTTATTTGACGGGAACTGAAGCTTTCTTT.